This T cell receptor beta chain is drawn from a study of T cell repertoires in cytomegalovirus infection. For the study at large: Peptides in the study included HLA-C-restricted and HLA-B-restricted CMV epitopes. Indications came from public TCR beta signatures; they pointed to CMV infection and to a matching HLA type.

As to this clonotype: Its antigen is undetermined.

TCRdb passed the reads through MiXCR, listing each CDR3 protein once. The table records just over 450,000 distinct CDR3 sequences, approximately 46% of them present only once. Overall study results and limits: Across the ex vivo response, the dominant clonotypes were HLA-C-restricted CMV-specific TCR beta clonotypes.

The ends were cut back, 1 base at V and 5 bases at J, with 9 bases in the middle. From germline, CDR1 is LNHNV and CDR2 YYDKDF (reference sequence). CDR3 size: 14 residues. The TCR sequence derives from a human donor in good health (CMV status not recorded). Some clones in this sample may be carry-over from other donors' samples. V is TRBV15 and J is TRBJ1-5; TRBD1 is a possible D gene (6 bases). The specimen was cultured PBMCs, collected from culture after CMV antigen stimulation. CDR3 residues: CATSRASGDQPQHF. The DNA of the CDR3 is TGTGCCACCAGCAGAGCGTCAGGGGATCAGCCCCAGCATTTT. Full variable domain (remainder filled in from reference TRBV15 and TRBJ1-5): DAMVIQNPRYQVTQFGKPVTLSCSQTLNHNVMYWYQQKSSQAPKLLFHYYDKDFNNEADTPDNFQSRRPNTSFCFLDIRSPGLGDTAMYLCATSRASGDQPQHFGDGTRLSIL.